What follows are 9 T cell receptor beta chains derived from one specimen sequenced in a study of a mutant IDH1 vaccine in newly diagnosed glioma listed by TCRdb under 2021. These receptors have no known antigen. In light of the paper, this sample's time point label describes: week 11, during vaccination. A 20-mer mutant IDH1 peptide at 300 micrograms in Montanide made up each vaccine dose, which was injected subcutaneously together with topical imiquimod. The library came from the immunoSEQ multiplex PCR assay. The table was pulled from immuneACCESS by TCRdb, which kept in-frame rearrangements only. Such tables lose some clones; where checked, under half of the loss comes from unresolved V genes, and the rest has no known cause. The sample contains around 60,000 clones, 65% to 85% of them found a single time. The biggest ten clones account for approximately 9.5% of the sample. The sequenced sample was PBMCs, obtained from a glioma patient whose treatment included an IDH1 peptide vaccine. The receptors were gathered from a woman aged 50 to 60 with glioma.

CDR3 sequence: CASSPGTAPNYGYTF. The CDR3 nucleotides are TGCGCCAGCAGCCCAGGGACCGCTCCTAACTATGGCTACACCTTC. V usage is TRBV4-3 and J usage is TRBJ1-2, with TRBD1 as a possible D gene (5 bases). The V and J ends lost 4 bases and 0 bases respectively, with 12 bases between them. This CDR3 contains 15 residues. Germline loops: CDR1 LGHNA, CDR2 YSLEER.

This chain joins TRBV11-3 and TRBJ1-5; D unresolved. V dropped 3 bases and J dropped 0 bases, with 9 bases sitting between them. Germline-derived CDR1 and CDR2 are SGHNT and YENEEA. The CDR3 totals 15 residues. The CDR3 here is CASSFREHSNQPQHF. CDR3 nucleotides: TGTGCCAGCAGCTTTAGAGAACATAGCAATCAGCCCCAGCATTTT.

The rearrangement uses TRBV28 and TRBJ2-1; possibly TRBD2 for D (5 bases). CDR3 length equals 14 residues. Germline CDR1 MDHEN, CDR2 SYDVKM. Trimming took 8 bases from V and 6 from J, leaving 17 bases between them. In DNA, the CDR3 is TGTGCCAGCGCCGAGAGGGCGTTGGGCAATGAGCAGTTCTTC. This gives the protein CASAERALGNEQFF.

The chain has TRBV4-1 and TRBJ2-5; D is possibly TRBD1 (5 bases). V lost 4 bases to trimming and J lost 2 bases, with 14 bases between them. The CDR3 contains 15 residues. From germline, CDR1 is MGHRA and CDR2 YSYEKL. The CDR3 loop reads CASSRSGPVQETQYF. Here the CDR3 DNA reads TGCGCCAGCAGCCGGTCAGGGCCGGTGCAAGAGACCCAGTACTTC.

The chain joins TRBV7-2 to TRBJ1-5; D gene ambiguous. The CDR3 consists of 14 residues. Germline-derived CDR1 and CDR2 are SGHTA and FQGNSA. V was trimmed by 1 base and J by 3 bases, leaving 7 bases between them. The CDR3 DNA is TGTGCCAGCAGCTTAGTGGGCCCCAATCAGCCCCAGCATTTT. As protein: CASSLVGPNQPQHF.

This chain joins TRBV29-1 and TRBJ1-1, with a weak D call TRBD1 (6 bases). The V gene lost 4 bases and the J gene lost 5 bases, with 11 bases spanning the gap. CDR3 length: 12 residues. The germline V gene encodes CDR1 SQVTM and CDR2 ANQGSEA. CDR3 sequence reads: CSVAEGGTEAFF. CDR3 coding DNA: TGCAGCGTTGCGGAAGGGGGGACTGAAGCTTTCTTT.

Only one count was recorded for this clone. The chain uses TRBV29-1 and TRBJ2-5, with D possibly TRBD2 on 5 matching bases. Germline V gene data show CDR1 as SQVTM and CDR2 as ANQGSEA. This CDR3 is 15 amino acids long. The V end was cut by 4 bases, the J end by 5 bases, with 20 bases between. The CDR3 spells CSVAWSPSPGETQYF. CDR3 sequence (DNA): TGCAGCGTTGCGTGGAGCCCGTCCCCGGGGGAGACCCAGTACTTC.

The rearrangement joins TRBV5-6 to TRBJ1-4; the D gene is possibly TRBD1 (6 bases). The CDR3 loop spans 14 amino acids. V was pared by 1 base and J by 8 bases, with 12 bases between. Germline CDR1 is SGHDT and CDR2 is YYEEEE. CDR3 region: CASSLTGRYEKLFF. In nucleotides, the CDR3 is TGTGCCAGCAGCTTGACAGGGCGGTACGAAAAACTGTTTTTT.

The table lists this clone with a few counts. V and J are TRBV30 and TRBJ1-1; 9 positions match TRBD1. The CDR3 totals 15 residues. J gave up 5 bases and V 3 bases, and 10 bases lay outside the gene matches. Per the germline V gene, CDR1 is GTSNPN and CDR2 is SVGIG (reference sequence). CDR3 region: CAWRTGGESRTEAFF. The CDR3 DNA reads TGTGCCTGGAGGACAGGGGGTGAGAGTCGGACTGAAGCTTTCTTT.